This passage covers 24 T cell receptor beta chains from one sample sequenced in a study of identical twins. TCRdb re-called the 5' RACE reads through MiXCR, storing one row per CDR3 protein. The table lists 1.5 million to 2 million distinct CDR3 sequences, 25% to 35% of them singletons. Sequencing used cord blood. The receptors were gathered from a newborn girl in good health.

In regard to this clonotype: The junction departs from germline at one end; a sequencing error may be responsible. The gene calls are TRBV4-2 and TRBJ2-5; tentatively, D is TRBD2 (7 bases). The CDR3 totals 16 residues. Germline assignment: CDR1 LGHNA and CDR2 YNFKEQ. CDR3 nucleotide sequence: TGTGCCAGCAGCCAAGGGTTTGGCGGGGGACAAGGGACCCAGTACTTC. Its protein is CASSQGFGGGQGTQYF.

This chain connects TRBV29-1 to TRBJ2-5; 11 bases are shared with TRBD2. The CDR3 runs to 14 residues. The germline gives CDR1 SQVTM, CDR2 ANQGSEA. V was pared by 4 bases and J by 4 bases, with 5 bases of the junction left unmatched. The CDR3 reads CSVGASGRRETQYF. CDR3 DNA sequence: TGCAGCGTTGGAGCTAGCGGGAGGAGAGAGACCCAGTACTTC.

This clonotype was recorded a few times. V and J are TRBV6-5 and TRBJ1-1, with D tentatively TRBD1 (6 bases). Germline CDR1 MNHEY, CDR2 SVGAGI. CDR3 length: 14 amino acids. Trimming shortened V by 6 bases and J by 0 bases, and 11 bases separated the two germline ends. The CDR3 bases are TGTGCCAGCAGATCACAGGGCATGAACACTGAAGCTTTCTTT. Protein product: CASRSQGMNTEAFF.

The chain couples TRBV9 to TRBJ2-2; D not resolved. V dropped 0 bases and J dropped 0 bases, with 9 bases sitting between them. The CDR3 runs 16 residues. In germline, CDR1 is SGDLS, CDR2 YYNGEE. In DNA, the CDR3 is TGTGCCAGCAGCGTAGGTGGGATCGCGAACACCGGGGAGCTGTTTTTT. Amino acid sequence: CASSVGGIANTGELFF.

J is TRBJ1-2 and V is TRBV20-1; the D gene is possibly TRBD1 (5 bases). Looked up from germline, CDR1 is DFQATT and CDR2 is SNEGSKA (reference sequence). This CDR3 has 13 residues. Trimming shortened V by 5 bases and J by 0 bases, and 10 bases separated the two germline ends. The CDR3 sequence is CSAPGLTNYGYTF. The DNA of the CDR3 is TGCAGTGCTCCGGGACTCACTAACTATGGCTACACCTTC.

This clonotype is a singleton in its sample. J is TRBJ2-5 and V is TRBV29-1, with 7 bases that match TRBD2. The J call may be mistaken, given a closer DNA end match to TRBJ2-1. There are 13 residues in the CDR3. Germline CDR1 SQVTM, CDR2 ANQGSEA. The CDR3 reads CSVDAGDQETQFF. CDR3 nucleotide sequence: TGCAGCGTTGATGCGGGGGATCAAGAGACCCAGTTCTTC.

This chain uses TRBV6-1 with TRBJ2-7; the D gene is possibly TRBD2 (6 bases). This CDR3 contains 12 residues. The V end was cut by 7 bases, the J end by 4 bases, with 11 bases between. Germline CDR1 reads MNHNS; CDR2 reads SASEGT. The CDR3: CASIRGLYEQYF. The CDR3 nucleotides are TGTGCCAGCATTCGGGGACTTTACGAGCAGTACTTC.

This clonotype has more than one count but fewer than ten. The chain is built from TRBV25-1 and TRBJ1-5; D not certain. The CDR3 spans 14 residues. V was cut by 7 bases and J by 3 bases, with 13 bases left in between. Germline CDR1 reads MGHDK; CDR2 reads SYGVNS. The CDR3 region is CASTRAATNQPQHF. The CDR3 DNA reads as TGTGCCAGCACGAGGGCCGCCACCAATCAGCCCCAGCATTTT.

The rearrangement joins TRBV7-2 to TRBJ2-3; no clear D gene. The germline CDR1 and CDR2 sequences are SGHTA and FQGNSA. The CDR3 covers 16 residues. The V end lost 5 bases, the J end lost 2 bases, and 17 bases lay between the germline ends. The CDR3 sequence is CASSQTRTGHTDTQYF. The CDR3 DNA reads TGTGCCAGCAGCCAAACGAGGACCGGGCACACAGATACGCAGTATTTT.

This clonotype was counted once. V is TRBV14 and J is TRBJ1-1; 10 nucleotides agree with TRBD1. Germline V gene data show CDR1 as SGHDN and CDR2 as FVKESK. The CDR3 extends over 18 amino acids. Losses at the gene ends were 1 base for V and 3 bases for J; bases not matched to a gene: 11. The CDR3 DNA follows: TGTGCCAGCAGCCAAGGTTTGCCGGGACAGGGGAAGGACACTGAAGCTTTCTTT. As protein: CASSQGLPGQGKDTEAFF.

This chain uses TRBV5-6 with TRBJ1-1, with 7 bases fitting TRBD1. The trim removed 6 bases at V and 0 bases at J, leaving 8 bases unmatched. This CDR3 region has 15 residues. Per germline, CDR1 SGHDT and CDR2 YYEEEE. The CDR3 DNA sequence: TGTGCCAGCACCGAGACAGGGCGGATGAACACTGAAGCTTTCTTT. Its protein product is CASTETGRMNTEAFF. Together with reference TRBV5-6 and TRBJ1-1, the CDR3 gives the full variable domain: DAGVTQSPTHLIKTRGQQVTLRCSPKSGHDTVSWYQQALGQGPQFIFQYYEEEERQRGNFPDRFSGHQFPNYSSELNVNALLLGDSALYLCASTETGRMNTEAFFGQGTRLTVV.

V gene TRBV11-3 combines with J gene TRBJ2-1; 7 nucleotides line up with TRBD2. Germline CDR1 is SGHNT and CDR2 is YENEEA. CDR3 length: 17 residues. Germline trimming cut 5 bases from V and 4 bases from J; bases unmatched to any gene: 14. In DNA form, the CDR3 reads TGTGCCAGCAGCCCGAGACTAGCTGGAGGGGCTTACAATGAGCAGTTCTTC. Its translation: CASSPRLAGGAYNEQFF.

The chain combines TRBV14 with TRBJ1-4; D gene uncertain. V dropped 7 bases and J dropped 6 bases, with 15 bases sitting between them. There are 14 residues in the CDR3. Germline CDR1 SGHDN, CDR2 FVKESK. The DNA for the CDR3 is TGTGCCAGCACGACCCCATCCGGCGATGAAAAACTGTTTTTT. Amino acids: CASTTPSGDEKLFF.

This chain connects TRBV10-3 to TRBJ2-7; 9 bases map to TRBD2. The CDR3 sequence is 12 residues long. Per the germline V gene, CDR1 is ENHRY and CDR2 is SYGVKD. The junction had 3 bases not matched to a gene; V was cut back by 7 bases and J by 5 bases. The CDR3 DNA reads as TGTGCCATCACGGGGACTAGCAACGAGCAGTACTTC. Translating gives CAITGTSNEQYF.

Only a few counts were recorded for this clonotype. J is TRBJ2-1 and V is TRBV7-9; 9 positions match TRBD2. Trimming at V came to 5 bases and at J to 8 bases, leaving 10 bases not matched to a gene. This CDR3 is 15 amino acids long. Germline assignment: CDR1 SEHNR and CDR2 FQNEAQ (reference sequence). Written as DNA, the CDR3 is TGTGCCAGCAGCCCCCACTGGCGGGGGGGCCATGAGCAGTTCTTC. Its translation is CASSPHWRGGHEQFF.

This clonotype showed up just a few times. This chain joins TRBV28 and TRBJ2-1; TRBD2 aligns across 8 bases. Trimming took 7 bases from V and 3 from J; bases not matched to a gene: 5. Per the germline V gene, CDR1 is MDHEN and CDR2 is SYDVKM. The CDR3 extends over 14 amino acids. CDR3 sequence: CASMLREGYNEQFF. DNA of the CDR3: TGTGCCAGCATGTTACGGGAGGGCTACAATGAGCAGTTCTTC.

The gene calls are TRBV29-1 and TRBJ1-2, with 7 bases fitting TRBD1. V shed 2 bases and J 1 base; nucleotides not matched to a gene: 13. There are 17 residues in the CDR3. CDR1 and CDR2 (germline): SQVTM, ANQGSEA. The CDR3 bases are TGCAGCGTTGAATCACAGGACAGGACCGCTTTTAACTATGGCTACACCTTC. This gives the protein CSVESQDRTAFNYGYTF.

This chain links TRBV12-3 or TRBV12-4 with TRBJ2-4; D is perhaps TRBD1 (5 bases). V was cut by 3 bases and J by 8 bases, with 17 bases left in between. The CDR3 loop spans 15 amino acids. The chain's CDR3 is CASSLGQLLGDIQYF. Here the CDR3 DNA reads TGTGCCAGCAGTTTGGGGCAGCTTTTAGGGGACATTCAGTACTTC.

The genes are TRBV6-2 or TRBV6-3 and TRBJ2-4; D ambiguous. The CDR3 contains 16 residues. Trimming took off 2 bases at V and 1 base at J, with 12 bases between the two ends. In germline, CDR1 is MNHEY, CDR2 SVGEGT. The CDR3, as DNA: TGTGCCAGCAGTTACGTGGCCCCTCGGGCCAAAAACATTCAGTACTTC. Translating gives CASSYVAPRAKNIQYF.

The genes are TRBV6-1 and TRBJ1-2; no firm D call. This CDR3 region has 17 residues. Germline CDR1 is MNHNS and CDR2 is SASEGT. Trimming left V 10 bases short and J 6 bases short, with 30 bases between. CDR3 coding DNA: TGTGCCATCCTCTATGAGATCCTGCTAGGGAAGGCCAATGGCTACACCTTC. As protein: CAILYEILLGKANGYTF.

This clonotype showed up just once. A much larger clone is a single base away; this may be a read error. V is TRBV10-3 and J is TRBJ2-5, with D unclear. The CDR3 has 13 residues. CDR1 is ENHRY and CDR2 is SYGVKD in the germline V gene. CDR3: CASSEEPQETQYF. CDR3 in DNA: TGTGCCAGCAGTGAGGAACCCCAAGAGACCCAGTACTTC.

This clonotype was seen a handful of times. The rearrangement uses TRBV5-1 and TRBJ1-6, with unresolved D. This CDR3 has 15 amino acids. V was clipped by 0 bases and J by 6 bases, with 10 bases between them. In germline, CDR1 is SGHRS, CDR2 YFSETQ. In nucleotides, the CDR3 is TGCGCCAGCAGCTTGGGAGGGCCAGTTAATTCACCCCTCCACTTT. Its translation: CASSLGGPVNSPLHF.

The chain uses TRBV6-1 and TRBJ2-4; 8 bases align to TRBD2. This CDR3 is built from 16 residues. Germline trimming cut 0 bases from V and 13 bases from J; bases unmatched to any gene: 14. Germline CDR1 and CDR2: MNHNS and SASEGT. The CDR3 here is CASSEAAAGGQGTQYF. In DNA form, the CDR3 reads TGTGCCAGCAGTGAAGCCGCGGCGGGGGGTCAAGGTACCCAGTACTTC.

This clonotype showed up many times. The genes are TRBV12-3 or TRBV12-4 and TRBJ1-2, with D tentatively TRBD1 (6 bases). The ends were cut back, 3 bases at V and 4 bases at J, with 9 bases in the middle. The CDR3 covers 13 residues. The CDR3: CASSFRTVYGYTF. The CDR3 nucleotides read TGTGCCAGCAGTTTCAGGACAGTCTATGGCTACACCTTC.